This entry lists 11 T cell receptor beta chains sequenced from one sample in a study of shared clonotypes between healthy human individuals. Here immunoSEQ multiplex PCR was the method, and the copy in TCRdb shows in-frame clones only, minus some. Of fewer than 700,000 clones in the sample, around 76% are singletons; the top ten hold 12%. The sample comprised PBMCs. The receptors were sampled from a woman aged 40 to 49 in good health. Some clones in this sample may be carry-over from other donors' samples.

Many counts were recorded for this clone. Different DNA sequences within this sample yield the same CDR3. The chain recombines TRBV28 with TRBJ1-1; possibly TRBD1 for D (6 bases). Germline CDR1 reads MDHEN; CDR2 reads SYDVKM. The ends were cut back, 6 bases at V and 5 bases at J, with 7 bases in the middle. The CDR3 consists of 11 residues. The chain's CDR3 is CASRDRTEAFF. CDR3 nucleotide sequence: TGTGCCAGCAGAGACAGGACTGAAGCTTTCTTT.

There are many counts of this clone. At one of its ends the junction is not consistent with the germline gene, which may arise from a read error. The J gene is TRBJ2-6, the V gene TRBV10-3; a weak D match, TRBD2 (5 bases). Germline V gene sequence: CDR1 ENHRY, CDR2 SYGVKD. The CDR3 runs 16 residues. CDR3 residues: CASSELDFSGANVLTF. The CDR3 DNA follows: TGTGCCAGCAGTGAATTGGACTTCTCTGGGGCCAACGTCCTGACTTTC.

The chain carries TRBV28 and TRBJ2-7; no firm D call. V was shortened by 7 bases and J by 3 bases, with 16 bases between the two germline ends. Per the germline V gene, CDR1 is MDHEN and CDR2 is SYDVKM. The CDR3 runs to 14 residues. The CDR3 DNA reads TGTGCCAGCACCCCCGTTAGTCGTTACTACGAGCAGTACTTC. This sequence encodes CASTPVSRYYEQYF.

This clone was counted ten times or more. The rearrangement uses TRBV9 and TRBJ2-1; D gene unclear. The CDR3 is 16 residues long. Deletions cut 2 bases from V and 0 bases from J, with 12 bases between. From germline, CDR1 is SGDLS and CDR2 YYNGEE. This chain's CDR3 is CASSVLGDISYNEQFF. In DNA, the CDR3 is TGTGCCAGCAGCGTCCTTGGTGACATCTCCTACAATGAGCAGTTCTTC.

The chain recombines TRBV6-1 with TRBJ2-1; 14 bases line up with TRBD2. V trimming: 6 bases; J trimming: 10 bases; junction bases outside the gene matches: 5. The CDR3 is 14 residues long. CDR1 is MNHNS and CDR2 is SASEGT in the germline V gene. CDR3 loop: CASSAGLAGGEQFF. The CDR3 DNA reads TGTGCCAGCAGCGCAGGACTAGCGGGAGGAGAGCAGTTCTTC.

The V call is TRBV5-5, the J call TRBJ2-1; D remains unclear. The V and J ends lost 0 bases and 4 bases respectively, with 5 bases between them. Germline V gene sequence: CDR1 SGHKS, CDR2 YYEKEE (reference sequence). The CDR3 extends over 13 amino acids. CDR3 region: CASSLDIYNEQFF. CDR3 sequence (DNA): TGTGCCAGCAGCTTGGACATATACAATGAGCAGTTCTTC.

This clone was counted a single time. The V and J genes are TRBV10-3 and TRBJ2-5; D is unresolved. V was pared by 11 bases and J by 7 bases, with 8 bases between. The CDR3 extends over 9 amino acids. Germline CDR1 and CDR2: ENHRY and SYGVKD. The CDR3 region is CAPPGTQYF. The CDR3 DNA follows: TGTGCCCCCCCCGGGACCCAGTACTTC.

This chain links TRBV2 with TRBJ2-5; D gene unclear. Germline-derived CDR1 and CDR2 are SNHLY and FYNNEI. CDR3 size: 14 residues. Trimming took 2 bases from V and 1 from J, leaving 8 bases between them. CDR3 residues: CASSERQSQETQYF. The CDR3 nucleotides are TGTGCCAGCAGTGAAAGGCAGTCCCAAGAGACCCAGTACTTC.

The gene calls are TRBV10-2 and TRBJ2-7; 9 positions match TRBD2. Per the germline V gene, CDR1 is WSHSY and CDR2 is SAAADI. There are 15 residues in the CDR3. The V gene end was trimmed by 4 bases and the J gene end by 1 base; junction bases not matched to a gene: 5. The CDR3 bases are TGCGCCAGCAGTGCGGCGGGGGGGGCTTCCTACGAGCAGTACTTC. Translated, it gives CASSAAGGASYEQYF.

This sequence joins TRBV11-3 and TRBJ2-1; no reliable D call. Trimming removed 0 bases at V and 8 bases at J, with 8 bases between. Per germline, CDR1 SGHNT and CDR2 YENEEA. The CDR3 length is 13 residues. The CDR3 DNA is TGTGCCAGCAGCTTAGACAGTATCGATGAGCAGTTCTTC. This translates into CASSLDSIDEQFF.

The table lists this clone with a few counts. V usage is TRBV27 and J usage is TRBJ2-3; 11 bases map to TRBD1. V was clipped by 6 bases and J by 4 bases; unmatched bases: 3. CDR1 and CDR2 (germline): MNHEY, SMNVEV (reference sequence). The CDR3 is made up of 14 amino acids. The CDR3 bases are TGTGCCAGCAGGGGACAGGGGGGCCCAGATACGCAGTATTTT. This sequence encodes CASRGQGGPDTQYF.